Listed here is a single TCR beta chain. This entry comes from a study of blood T cell repertoires in COVID-19. At the level of the study: Both acute and convalescent COVID-19 samples were obtained from the United States, Italy and Spain. Sample material is recorded as cDNA or gDNA derived from T cells, B-cell-depleted T cells, or PBMCs.

Authors' data handling: Amplification of reference gene primers was used by the study to estimate nucleated cell counts. TCRdb's copy holds only in-frame clones and misses some; the assay was immunoSEQ multiplex PCR. V, J and clone size are those of that table, while D and trimming were read from the DNA. The repertoire has under 400,000 clones, more than 70% of them found once; the top ten carry roughly a tenth. The junction had 6 bases not matched to a gene; V was cut back by 4 bases and J by 6 bases. The V gene's germline CDR1 is SGHRS and CDR2 YFSETQ. This CDR3 comprises 13 residues. Recruited during active infection, patients (from Seattle) were subsequently followed longitudinally.

The rearrangement uses TRBV5-1 and TRBJ2-7; 8 nucleotides match TRBD2. The clonotype was recovered from a woman aged 25 to 45 with COVID-19, enrolled during active disease. The sample taken for sequencing was peripheral blood. The CDR3 spells CASSISGRSEQYF. DNA of the CDR3: TGCGCCAGCAGCATAAGCGGGAGAAGCGAGCAGTACTTC.